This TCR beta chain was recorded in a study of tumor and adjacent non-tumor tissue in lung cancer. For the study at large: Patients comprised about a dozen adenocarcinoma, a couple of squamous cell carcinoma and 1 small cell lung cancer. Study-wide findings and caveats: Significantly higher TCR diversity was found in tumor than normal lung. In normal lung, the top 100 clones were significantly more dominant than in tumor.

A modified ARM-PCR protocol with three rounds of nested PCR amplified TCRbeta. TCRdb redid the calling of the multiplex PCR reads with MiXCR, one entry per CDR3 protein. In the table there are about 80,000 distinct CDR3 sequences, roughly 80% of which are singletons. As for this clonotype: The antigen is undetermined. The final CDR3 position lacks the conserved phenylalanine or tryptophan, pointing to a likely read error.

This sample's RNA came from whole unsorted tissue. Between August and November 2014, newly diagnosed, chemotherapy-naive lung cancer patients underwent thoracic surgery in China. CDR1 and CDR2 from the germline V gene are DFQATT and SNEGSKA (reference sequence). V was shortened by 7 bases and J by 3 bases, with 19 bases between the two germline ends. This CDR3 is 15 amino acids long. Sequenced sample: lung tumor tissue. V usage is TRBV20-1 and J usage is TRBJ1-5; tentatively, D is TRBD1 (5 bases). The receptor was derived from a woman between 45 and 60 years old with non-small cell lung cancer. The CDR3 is CSVSYTGGANQPQHY. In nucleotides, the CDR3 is TGCAGTGTTTCATACACAGGAGGAGCCAATCAGCCCCAGCATTAT.